The entry that follows covers one T cell receptor beta chain sequence. The antigen is not known. The sample belongs to a study of CD8+CD57+ T cells in acquired aplastic anemia. About the study: CD4+ and CD8+ cells, once sorted, gave DNA averaging 3.2 ug. Researchers reported that healthy donors averaged approximately 9.8 million reads for CD4+ cells.

Findings of the study overall: In CD8+ cells, Simpson's diversity showed no significant difference between patients and controls.

CDR3 length equals 13 residues. V was clipped by 2 bases and J by 0 bases, with 4 bases between them. The germline CDR1 and CDR2 sequences are SGHTA and FQGNSA. The use of genomic DNA as template underpinned the TCR beta VDJ and CDR3 profiling. In TCRdb, the reads were re-called with MiXCR into one record per CDR3 protein. The data hold 100,000 to 150,000 distinct CDR3 sequences, with more than 40% observed a single time. The chain employs TRBV7-2 and TRBJ1-2, with D uncertain. Sequenced: sorted CD4+, CD8+, or CD8+CD57+ T cells (not recorded which) from PBMCs. The origin of this receptor is a human donor in good health, serving as a control. The CDR3 coding sequence is TGTGCCAGCAGCTTATGTGCTAACTATGGCTACACCTTC. This translates into CASSLCANYGYTF.